This T cell receptor (beta chain) was identified during a study of blood T cell repertoires in COVID-19. The CDR3 loop spans 16 amino acids. Germline V gives CDR1 SEHNR, CDR2 FQNEAQ (reference sequence). The ends lost 3 bases at V and 4 bases at J; junction bases unmatched: 10. Followed longitudinally, the Seattle patients had been enrolled during active infection. Measured with immunoSEQ multiplex PCR; TCRdb has only the in-frame clones, and not every one. In the table there are around 400,000 clones, about 90% of which are singletons. The clonotype comes from a woman in her 30s with COVID-19, enrolled during active disease. Sequenced sample: peripheral blood. The gene calls are TRBV7-9 and TRBJ1-1, with 8 bases aligning to TRBD1. This CDR3 reads CASSLRTGMHGTEAFF. The DNA for the CDR3 is TGTGCCAGCAGCTTGAGGACAGGGATGCACGGCACTGAAGCTTTCTTT.